This T cell receptor (beta chain) emerged from a study of cytomegalovirus exposure and HLA in healthy donors. Study at large: Across 350 to 500 genotyped donors, just over 80% landed in the Caucasian-associated ancestry cluster. Regarding the study as a whole: It was reportedly the case that the classifier diagnosed cytomegalovirus status with high specificity and sensitivity. Some V segments, TRBV6-2 and TRBV6-3 among them, were indistinguishable and were therefore excluded.

Points on this clone: Its cognate antigen is unknown.

PCR primers comprised 60 Vbeta and 13 Jbeta primers. Sequencing was performed with immunoSEQ multiplex PCR; in TCRdb, only in-frame clones are kept and a portion is missing. The sample shows 100,000 to 150,000 clones, roughly 85% of them seen only once. The CDR3 runs to 16 residues. Germline-derived CDR1 and CDR2 are SGHKS and YYEKEE (reference sequence). V shed 4 bases and J shed 2 bases, with 18 bases lying between them. The sample taken for sequencing was PBMCs. The V and J genes are TRBV5-5 and TRBJ1-2; D unresolved. This TCR was sampled from a man younger than 35 in good health and CMV-seropositive. The CDR3 sequence: CASSRERGRLNYGYTF. CDR3 in DNA: TGTGCCAGCAGCCGTGAGCGAGGAAGATTGAACTATGGCTACACCTTC. Full variable domain (outside the CDR3, taken from reference TRBV5-5 and TRBJ1-2): DAGVTQSPTHLIKTRGQQVTLRCSPISGHKSVSWYQQVLGQGPQFIFQYYEKEERGRGNFPDRFSARQFPNYSSELNVNALLLGDSALYLCASSRERGRLNYGYTFGSGTRLTVV.